This passage covers 19 T cell receptor beta chains from one sample sequenced in a study of response to subunit inactivated influenza vaccine. TCRdb recomputed calls from the RT-PCR reads with MiXCR, one row per CDR3 protein. The sample has some 500,000 distinct CDR3 sequences, approximately 12% seen once; the top ten hold roughly 14%. Sequencing used PBMCs from blood, obtained about 40 days after vaccination. The receptors shown here come from a man aged 50 to 59 who received an inactivated influenza vaccine.

CDR3: CASSLVFPSNQPQHF. The CDR3 nucleotides read TGTGCCAGCAGCTTAGTATTCCCTAGCAATCAGCCCCAGCATTTT. This chain links TRBV7-2 with TRBJ1-5; D unclear. V was clipped by 1 base and J by 0 bases, with 7 bases between them. Germline V CDR1 and CDR2: SGHTA, FQGNSA. The length of the CDR3 is 15 residues.

In this sample, this clonotype turned up a few times. The chain couples TRBV19 to TRBJ2-1; 7 positions agree with TRBD2. The V gene end was trimmed by 6 bases and the J gene end by 0 bases; junction bases not matched to a gene: 8. Germline CDR1 reads LNHDA; CDR2 reads SQIVND (reference sequence). CDR3 length equals 16 residues. CDR3 DNA: TGTGCCAGTAGCGGGAGGAGCCCTTCCTCCTACAATGAGCAGTTCTTC. Amino acid sequence: CASSGRSPSSYNEQFF.

This clonotype occurred a few times. The rearrangement links TRBV11-2 to TRBJ2-1; 9 bases agree with TRBD1. From germline, CDR1 is SGHAT and CDR2 FQNNGV. The CDR3 sequence is 14 residues long. The J segment lost 9 bases and the V segment lost 4 bases, leaving 7 bases of the junction unmatched. The DNA of the CDR3 is TGTGCCAGCAGCTCCCGGACAGGGGTAAGTGAGCAGTTCTTC. This encodes CASSSRTGVSEQFF. Based on the CDR3 plus reference TRBV11-2 and TRBJ2-1, the full variable domain is EAGVAQSPRYKIIEKRQSVAFWCNPISGHATLYWYQQILGQGPKLLIQFQNNGVVDDSQLPKDRFSAERLKGVDSTLKIQPAKLEDSAVYLCASSSRTGVSEQFFGPGTRLTVL.

This chain uses TRBV5-1 with TRBJ2-4; D may correspond to TRBD1 or TRBD2 (5 bases each). CDR1 is SGHRS, CDR2 YFSETQ, per germline. The V gene lost 4 bases and the J gene lost 8 bases, with 16 bases spanning the gap. The CDR3 sequence is 14 residues long. CDR3 bases: TGCGCCAGCAGCCCCGGGATTGGGGGAGACATTCAGTACTTC. This codes for CASSPGIGGDIQYF.

The chain has TRBV11-2 and TRBJ2-5; no clear D. CDR3 size: 16 residues. V was shortened by 5 bases and J by 0 bases, with 16 bases between the two germline ends. CDR1 is SGHAT, CDR2 FQNNGV, per germline. The CDR3 sequence is CASSPPASDDQETQYF. DNA for the CDR3: TGTGCCAGCAGCCCCCCTGCTTCGGACGACCAAGAGACCCAGTACTTC.

As for this clonotype: A read error may account for a junction end that differs from germline. V usage is TRBV5-8 and J usage is TRBJ2-6; D is uncertain. The CDR3 length is 14 residues. CDR1 is SGHTS, CDR2 YDEGEE, per germline. The CDR3 DNA follows: TGTGCCAGGAGCTTTGGGTCTGGGGCCAACGTCCTGACTTTC. Amino acid sequence: CARSFGSGANVLTF.

This clonotype has only a few counts. The chain recombines TRBV20-1 with TRBJ2-5; D perhaps matches TRBD2 (5 bases). The V end was cut by 1 base, the J end by 5 bases, with 17 bases between. The germline V gene has CDR1 DFQATT and CDR2 SNEGSKA (reference sequence). The length of the CDR3 is 15 residues. This CDR3 reads CSARATGSTQETQYF. The CDR3 coding sequence is TGCAGTGCTAGAGCCACTGGGAGTACCCAGGAGACCCAGTACTTC.

As concerns this clonotype: A single base separates this from a much larger clone, so it may be a read error. V and J are TRBV29-1 and TRBJ2-3; D not resolved. This CDR3 spans 13 amino acids. With 7 bases removed from V and 1 base from J, the gap between germline ends came to 12 bases. The V gene's germline CDR1 is SQVTM and CDR2 ANQGSEA. CDR3: CSGKVWRTDTQYF. In DNA, the CDR3 is TGCAGCGGCAAGGTCTGGCGCACAGATACGCAGTATTTT.

J is TRBJ2-5 and V is TRBV18; 9 bases align to TRBD2. Germline V gene lookup returns CDR1 KGHSH and CDR2 LQKENI. Trimming cost V 1 base and J 0 bases; bases outside gene matches: 6. The CDR3 is 17 amino acids. Written as DNA, the CDR3 is TGTGCCAGCTCACCACGGGGACTAGCTCCCTACCAAGAGACCCAGTACTTC. Its protein product is CASSPRGLAPYQETQYF.

The chain has TRBV29-1 and TRBJ2-1; 9 bases line up with TRBD2. The CDR3 consists of 13 residues. Germline CDR1 is SQVTM and CDR2 is ANQGSEA. V shed 0 bases, J shed 9 bases, and the junction held 3 bases outside the gene matches. This chain's CDR3 is CSVEELAGTEQFF. As DNA, the CDR3 is TGCAGCGTTGAAGAGCTAGCGGGAACTGAGCAGTTCTTC.

The chain is built from TRBV7-9 and TRBJ2-2; D remains unclear. Germline CDR1 reads SEHNR; CDR2 reads FQNEAQ (reference sequence). V gave up 5 bases and J gave up 6 bases, with 13 bases separating them. The CDR3 has 14 residues. The CDR3 spells CASSTDGYSGELFF. The DNA of the CDR3 is TGTGCCAGCAGCACGGACGGGTACTCCGGGGAGCTGTTTTTT.

This clonotype has more than one count but fewer than ten. The chain links TRBV6-2 or TRBV6-3 to TRBJ2-1; no definite D call. Germline loops: CDR1 MNHEY, CDR2 SVGEGT. CDR3 length: 14 amino acids. Trimming cost V 6 bases and J 5 bases, with 14 bases left between them. CDR3 sequence: CASRRPGHNNEQFF. The CDR3 DNA reads as TGTGCCAGCAGACGACCCGGGCACAACAATGAGCAGTTCTTC.

This clonotype was seen a handful of times. The chain is built from TRBV11-2 and TRBJ2-2; D perhaps matches TRBD1 (5 bases). V lost 3 bases and J 7 bases, leaving 12 bases between the germline ends. This CDR3 region has 14 residues. Germline lookup yields CDR1 SGHAT and CDR2 FQNNGV. This chain's CDR3 is CASSFSGIGGELFF. CDR3 coding DNA: TGTGCCAGCAGCTTCTCAGGGATTGGCGGGGAGCTGTTTTTT.

This clonotype was seen only a few times. The chain combines TRBV4-2 with TRBJ2-5, with D perhaps matching TRBD1 (5 bases). CDR1 and CDR2 (germline): LGHNA, YNFKEQ. The CDR3 totals 16 residues. Trimming cost V 4 bases and J 2 bases, with 17 bases left between them. For the CDR3, the DNA is TGTGCCAGCAGCCCTAACCAAGGTCCAGGGCAAGAGACCCAGTACTTC. Translating gives CASSPNQGPGQETQYF.

This chain links TRBV29-1 with TRBJ1-2; maybe TRBD1 (6 bases). This CDR3 comprises 14 residues. V was trimmed by 4 bases and J by 8 bases, leaving 20 bases between them. Germline CDR1 reads SQVTM; CDR2 reads ANQGSEA. The CDR3 nucleotides are TGCAGCGTTGCAACTCTTACAGGGTCGAGAGGCTACACCTTC. It specifies CSVATLTGSRGYTF.

The rearrangement uses TRBV4-2 and TRBJ2-7, with 9 bases lining up with TRBD1. From germline, CDR1 is LGHNA and CDR2 YNFKEQ. The CDR3 sequence is 18 residues long. The V gene end was trimmed by 1 base and the J gene end by 3 bases; junction bases not matched to a gene: 13. CDR3 residues: CASSQVSILGTGNYEQYF. Written as DNA, the CDR3 is TGTGCCAGCAGCCAAGTCTCTATTCTTGGGACAGGGAACTACGAGCAGTACTTC.

This clonotype was seen more than once but under ten times. This chain uses TRBV6-4 with TRBJ1-1; D unclear. CDR3 length equals 13 residues. CDR1 MRHNA and CDR2 SNTAGT come from the germline V gene. V lost 2 bases and J lost 4, with 8 bases in between. The CDR3 bases are TGTGCCAGCAGTGACCCGCAGAGCACTGAAGCTTTCTTT. Its protein is CASSDPQSTEAFF.

V usage is TRBV5-1 and J usage is TRBJ2-7; TRBD1 agrees at 10 bases. V lost 1 base, J lost 0 bases, and 7 bases stayed unmatched. The V gene's germline CDR1 is SGHRS and CDR2 YFSETQ. The CDR3 loop spans 17 amino acids. CDR3 sequence: CASSLSAGTGDSYEQYF. DNA for the CDR3: TGCGCCAGCAGCTTGTCCGCCGGGACAGGGGACTCCTACGAGCAGTACTTC.

This clonotype came up a few times. The chain employs TRBV7-9 and TRBJ1-1; D unclear. Per germline, CDR1 SEHNR and CDR2 FQNEAQ (reference sequence). V was pared by 4 bases and J by 5 bases, with 17 bases between. The CDR3 extends over 15 amino acids. The DNA of the CDR3 is TGTGCCAGCAGCTCCGAGTTGTGGGATAGAACTGAAGCTTTCTTT. Its translation is CASSSELWDRTEAFF.